This entry lists 2 T cell receptor beta chains sequenced from one sample in a study of early T cells in non-severe SARS-CoV-2 infection. TCRdb redid the calling of the 5' RACE reads with MiXCR, one entry per CDR3 protein. The sample lists around 30,000 distinct CDR3 sequences; less than 5% were seen once. Material for sequencing was whole blood. The receptors originated from an adult who was a healthcare worker with PCR-confirmed SARS-CoV-2 infection or an uninfected control (not recorded which).

This clonotype was observed a handful of times. J is TRBJ2-7 and V is TRBV28; 12 positions agree with TRBD2. Losses at the gene ends were 6 bases for V and 3 bases for J; bases not matched to a gene: 6. The CDR3 is 15 residues long. Germline V gene sequence: CDR1 MDHEN, CDR2 SYDVKM. CDR3 in DNA: TGTGCCAGCAGGCGACTAGCGGGGGCCGTCTACGAGCAGTACTTC. Translating it yields CASRRLAGAVYEQYF.

The sample holds many counts of this clonotype. J is TRBJ2-7 and V is TRBV20-1; D is tentatively TRBD1 or TRBD2 (5 bases each). This CDR3 contains 15 residues. CDR1 and CDR2 from the germline V gene are DFQATT and SNEGSKA (reference sequence). Trimming removed 0 bases at V and 4 bases at J, with 16 bases between. The CDR3 region has the DNA TGCAGTGCTAGAGAACGGGACCCAACGAGGTACGAGCAGTACTTC. It codes for CSARERDPTRYEQYF.